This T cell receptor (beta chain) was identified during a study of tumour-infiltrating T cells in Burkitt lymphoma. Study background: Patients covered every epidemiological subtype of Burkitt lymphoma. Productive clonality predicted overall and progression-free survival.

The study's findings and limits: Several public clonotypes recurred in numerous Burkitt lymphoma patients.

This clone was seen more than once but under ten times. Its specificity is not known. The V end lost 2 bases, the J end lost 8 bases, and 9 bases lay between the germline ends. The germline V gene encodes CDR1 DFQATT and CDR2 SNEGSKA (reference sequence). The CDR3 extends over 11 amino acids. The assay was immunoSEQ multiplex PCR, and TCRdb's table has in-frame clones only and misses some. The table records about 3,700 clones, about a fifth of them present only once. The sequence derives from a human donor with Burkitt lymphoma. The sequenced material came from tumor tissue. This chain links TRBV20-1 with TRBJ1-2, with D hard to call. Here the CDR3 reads CSARSIWGYTF. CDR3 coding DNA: TGCAGTGCTAGAAGTATATGGGGCTACACCTTC.